This TCR beta chain was recorded in a study of T cell responses to AZD1222 COVID-19 vaccine. Some clones are missing from TCRdb's copy, which holds only in-frame ones; the method was immunoSEQ multiplex PCR. The sample lists 130,000 or so clones, about 82% occurring once. The sample consisted of peripheral blood, taken 28 days after the second dose of the MenACWY control vaccine. The sequence came from an adult who received the MenACWY meningococcal vaccine as a control.

The DNA of the CDR3 is TGTGCCAGCAGTTTCAATAATTCACCCCTCCACTTT. As protein: CASSFNNSPLHF. The chain uses TRBV6-5 and TRBJ1-6; D is unresolved. Germline CDR1 MNHEY, CDR2 SVGAGI. The CDR3 has 12 amino acids. The germline V and J ends were trimmed by 4 bases and 5 bases, with 3 bases remaining between them.